This T cell receptor beta chain originates from a study of metastatic and nonmetastatic thyroid tumors. Patients underwent thyroid surgery, and none had received any treatment before it. The table lists this clone with many counts. The antigen is undetermined. MiXCR reprocessed the PCR reads for TCRdb. The repertoire holds under 15,000 clones, with approximately 21% as singletons. Notes on the study in general: TCR beta diversity was reportedly significantly higher in malignant thyroid tumors than benign nodules, in blood and tumor.

The clonotype was recovered from a female donor with papillary thyroid cancer or a benign thyroid nodule (not recorded which). Some clones in this sample may be carry-over from other donors' samples. The source material was adjacent normal tissue.

CDR3 coding DNA: TGTGCCAGCAGGTATCAAGGCCGATGGGCTAATGAAAAACTGTTTTTT. It codes for CASRYQGRWANEKLFF. V gene TRBV12-3 or TRBV12-4 combines with J gene TRBJ1-4; D remains unclear. Between the trimmed V and J ends, which lost 6 bases and 3 bases, there was a span of 17 bases. The CDR3 has 16 amino acids.